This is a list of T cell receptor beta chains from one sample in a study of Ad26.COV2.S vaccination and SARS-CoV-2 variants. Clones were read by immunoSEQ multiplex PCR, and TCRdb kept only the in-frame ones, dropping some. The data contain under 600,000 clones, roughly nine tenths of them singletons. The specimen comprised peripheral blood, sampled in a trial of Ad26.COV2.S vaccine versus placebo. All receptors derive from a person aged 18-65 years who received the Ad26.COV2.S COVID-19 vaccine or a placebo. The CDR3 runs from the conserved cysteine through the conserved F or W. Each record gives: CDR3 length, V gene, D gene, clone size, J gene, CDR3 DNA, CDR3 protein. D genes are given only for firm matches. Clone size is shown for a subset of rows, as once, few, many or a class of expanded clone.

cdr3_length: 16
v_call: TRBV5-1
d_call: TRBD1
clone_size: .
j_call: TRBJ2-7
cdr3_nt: TGCGCCAGCAGCTTGGGGACAGGGCGGGTCTCCTACGAGCAGTACTTC
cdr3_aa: CASSLGTGRVSYEQYF

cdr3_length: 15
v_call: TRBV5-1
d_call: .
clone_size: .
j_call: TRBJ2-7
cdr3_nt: TGCGCCAGCAGCTCAAGGGTCGATACCATGTACGAGCAGTACTTC
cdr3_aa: CASSSRVDTMYEQYF

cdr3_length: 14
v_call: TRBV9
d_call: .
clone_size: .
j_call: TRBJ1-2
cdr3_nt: TGTGCCAGCAGCCCCCAACAGGGCAACTATGGCTACACCTTC
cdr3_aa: CASSPQQGNYGYTF

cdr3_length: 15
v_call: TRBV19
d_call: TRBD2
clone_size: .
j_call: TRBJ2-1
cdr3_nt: TGTGCCAGTAGTATCGGGCGGGGGGACGACAATGAGCAGTTCTTC
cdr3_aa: CASSIGRGDDNEQFF

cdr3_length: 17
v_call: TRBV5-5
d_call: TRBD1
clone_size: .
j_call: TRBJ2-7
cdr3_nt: TGTGCCAGCAGCTTGAGTTTTACAGGGGCGCTCTCCTACGAGCAGTACTTC
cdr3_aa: CASSLSFTGALSYEQYF

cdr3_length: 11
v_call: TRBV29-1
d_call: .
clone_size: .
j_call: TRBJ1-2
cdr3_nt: TGCAGCGTTAGCTCAAACTATGGCTACACCTTC
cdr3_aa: CSVSSNYGYTF

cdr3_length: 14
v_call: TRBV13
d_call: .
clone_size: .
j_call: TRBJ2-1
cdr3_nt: TGTGCCAGCTCGGCGGAGGGGGCGGGGAATGAGCAGTTCTTC
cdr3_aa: CASSAEGAGNEQFF

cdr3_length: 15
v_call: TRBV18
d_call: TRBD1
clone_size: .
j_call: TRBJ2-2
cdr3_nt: TGTGCCAGTCAAGAGGGACAGAGGAACACCGGGGAGCTGTTTTTT
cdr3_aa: CASQEGQRNTGELFF

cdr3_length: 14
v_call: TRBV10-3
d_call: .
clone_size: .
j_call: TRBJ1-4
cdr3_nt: TGTGCCATCAGTGAGTCGACGGTAGTGGAAAAACTGTTTTTT
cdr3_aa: CAISESTVVEKLFF

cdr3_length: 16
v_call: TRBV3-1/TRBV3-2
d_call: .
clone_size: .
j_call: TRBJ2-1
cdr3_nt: TGTGCCAGCAGCCAAGCCATCCTGAGACTCTACAATGAGCAGTTCTTC
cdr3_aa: CASSQAILRLYNEQFF

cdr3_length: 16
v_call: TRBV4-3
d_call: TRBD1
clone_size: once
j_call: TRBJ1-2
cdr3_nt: TGCGCCAGCAGCCGGCACATGGGACAGAAGGCTAATGGCTACACCTTC
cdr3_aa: CASSRHMGQKANGYTF

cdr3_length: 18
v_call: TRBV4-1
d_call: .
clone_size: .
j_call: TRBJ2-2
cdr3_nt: TGCGCCAGCAGCTACCCCCCCGCCGGGCAGGGAAACACCGGGGAGCTGTTTTTT
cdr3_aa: CASSYPPAGQGNTGELFF

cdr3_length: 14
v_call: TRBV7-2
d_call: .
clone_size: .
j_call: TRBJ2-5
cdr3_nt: TGTGCCAGCAGCTTAGCGACGGGAGTGGAGACCCAGTACTTC
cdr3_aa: CASSLATGVETQYF

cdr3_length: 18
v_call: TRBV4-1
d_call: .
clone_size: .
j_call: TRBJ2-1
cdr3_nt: TGCGCCAGCAGCCAAGTATCGCGGGGGCACAAGAGGTACAATGAGCAGTTCTTC
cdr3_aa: CASSQVSRGHKRYNEQFF

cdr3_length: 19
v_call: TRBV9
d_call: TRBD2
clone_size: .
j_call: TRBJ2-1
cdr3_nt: TGTGCCAGCAGCCCAACCAATAGACTGCAGCCCGGGAGGGGGGATGAGCAGTTCTTC
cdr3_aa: CASSPTNRLQPGRGDEQFF

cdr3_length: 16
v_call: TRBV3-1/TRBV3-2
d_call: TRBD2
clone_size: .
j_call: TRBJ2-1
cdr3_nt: TGTGCCAGCAGCCAAGCAGGGACTAGCGGCTACAATGAGCAGTTCTTC
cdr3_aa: CASSQAGTSGYNEQFF

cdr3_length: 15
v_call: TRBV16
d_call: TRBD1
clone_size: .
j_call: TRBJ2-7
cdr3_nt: TGTGCCAGCAGCCAAGCCGGACAGGGGTTCCACGAGCAGTACTTC
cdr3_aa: CASSQAGQGFHEQYF

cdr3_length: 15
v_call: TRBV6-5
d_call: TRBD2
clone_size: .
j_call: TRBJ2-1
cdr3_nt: TGTGCCAGCAGTCTAAGGGCGGGGGGGTACAATGAGCAGTTCTTC
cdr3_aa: CASSLRAGGYNEQFF

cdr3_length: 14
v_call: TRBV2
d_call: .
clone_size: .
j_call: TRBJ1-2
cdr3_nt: TGTGCCAGCTCGAGCGCGCCGGGCGGGGAAGGCTACACCTTC
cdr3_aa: CASSSAPGGEGYTF

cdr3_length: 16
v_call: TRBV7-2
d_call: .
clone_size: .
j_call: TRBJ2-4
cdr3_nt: TGTGCCAGCAGCCTCCGATACCCCCGGGCCCCAGGGATTCAGTACTTC
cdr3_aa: CASSLRYPRAPGIQYF

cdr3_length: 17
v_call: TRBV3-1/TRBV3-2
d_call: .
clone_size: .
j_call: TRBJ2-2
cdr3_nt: TGTGCCAGCAGCCAAGATAAAGGGGTCGCGAACACCGGGGAGCTGTTTTTT
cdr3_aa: CASSQDKGVANTGELFF

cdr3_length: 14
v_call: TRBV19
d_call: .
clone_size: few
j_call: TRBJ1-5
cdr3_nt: TGTGCCAGTAGGTGGGGTGGGCGCAATCAGCCCCAGCATTTT
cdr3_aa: CASRWGGRNQPQHF

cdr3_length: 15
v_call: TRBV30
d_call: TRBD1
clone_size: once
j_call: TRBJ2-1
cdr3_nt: TGTGCCTGGAAGCCGAGACAGGGCTCCTACAATGAGCAGTTCTTC
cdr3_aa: CAWKPRQGSYNEQFF

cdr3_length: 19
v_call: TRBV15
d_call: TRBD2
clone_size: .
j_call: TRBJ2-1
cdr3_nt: TGTGCCACCAGCAGAGTCCATGTTGGGCTAGCGGGAGGTCTTAATGAGCAGTTCTTC
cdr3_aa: CATSRVHVGLAGGLNEQFF

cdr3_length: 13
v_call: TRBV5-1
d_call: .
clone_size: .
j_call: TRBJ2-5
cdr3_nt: TGCGCCAGCAGCTTGGAAGGAGGGGAGACCCAGTACTTC
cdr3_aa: CASSLEGGETQYF